The 16 T cell receptor beta chains below were found in one sample sequenced in a study of metastatic and nonmetastatic thyroid tumors. From the PCR reads, TCRdb re-called clones with MiXCR. The data contain 60,000 or so clones, approximately 4.1% of them singletons. Among the patients, none had received any treatment before thyroid surgery. Sequencing was done on a sample of blood. Receptor source: a female donor with papillary thyroid cancer or a benign thyroid nodule (not recorded which). Some clones in this sample may be carry-over from other donors' samples.

Only a few counts were recorded for this clone. The junction departs from the called germline gene at one end, perhaps through a read error. The chain is built from TRBV6-2 or TRBV6-3 and TRBJ1-2; D unclear. The CDR3 totals 12 residues. Germline V CDR1 and CDR2: MNHEY, SVGEGT. As DNA, the CDR3 is TGTGCCAGCAGTTACGCTAGTGGTGGCTACGCCTTC. Translating it yields CASSYASGGYAF.

The sample holds many counts of this clone. The gene calls are TRBV7-8 and TRBJ1-4, with 11 positions matching TRBD1. Germline V gene data show CDR1 as SGHVS and CDR2 as FQNEAQ. The trim removed 5 bases at V and 10 bases at J, leaving 6 bases unmatched. This CDR3 spans 14 amino acids. The CDR3: CASSPRTGGGKLFF. CDR3 bases: TGTGCCAGCAGCCCGAGGACAGGGGGCGGAAAACTGTTTTTT.

This clone was observed many times. The rearrangement links TRBV5-6 to TRBJ1-2; no clear D gene. The CDR3 runs to 14 residues. The V gene lost 2 bases and the J gene lost 0 bases, with 8 bases spanning the gap. Looked up from germline, CDR1 is SGHDT and CDR2 is YYEEEE. CDR3 sequence (DNA): TGTGCCAGCAGCTTCCAAATCCCTAACTATGGCTACACCTTC. Protein sequence: CASSFQIPNYGYTF.

This clone was observed at least ten times. V is TRBV19 and J is TRBJ2-5, with 7 bases identical to TRBD2. Looked up from germline, CDR1 is LNHDA and CDR2 is SQIVND (reference sequence). V dropped 0 bases and J dropped 3; count of bases not matched to a gene: 13. This CDR3 comprises 18 residues. CDR3 bases: TGTGCCAGTAGTATAGATCTCCTAGCGGCTCGCCCTGAAGAGACCCAGTACTTC. This sequence encodes CASSIDLLAARPEETQYF.

This clone was recorded at least ten times. The chain links TRBV6-4 to TRBJ1-6, with D possibly matching TRBD1 (5 bases). The CDR3 has 16 amino acids. Trimming cost V 6 bases and J 2 bases, with 14 bases left between them. Looked up from germline, CDR1 is MRHNA and CDR2 is SNTAGT. The CDR3 DNA is TGTGCCAGCAGGACTCCGGGGGACGCCTATAATTCACCCCTCCACTTT. It specifies CASRTPGDAYNSPLHF.

The sample holds many counts of this clone. Given a much more abundant clone one base away, this may be a read error. The sample contains more than one DNA sequence encoding this CDR3. The chain has TRBV6-1 and TRBJ1-5; 7 nucleotides agree with TRBD1. This CDR3 has 15 amino acids. J gave up 0 bases and V 7 bases, and 6 bases lay outside the gene matches. The germline gives CDR1 MNHNS, CDR2 SASEGT. CDR3 nucleotide sequence: TGTGCCAGCACCATACAGGGGCCTAGCAATCAGCCCCAGCATTTT. Translation gives CASTIQGPSNQPQHF.

As to this clone: A much larger clonotype is one base distant, so this may be a read error. The chain couples TRBV2 to TRBJ1-5; no firm D call. The V and J ends lost 8 bases and 2 bases respectively, with 22 bases between them. Per germline, CDR1 SNHLY and CDR2 FYNNEI. The CDR3 totals 17 residues. As DNA, the CDR3 is TGTGCCAGCCCCCCCGTGCCGGGCGCGAGGGGCAATCAGCCCCAGCATTTT. Translation: CASPPVPGARGNQPQHF. The whole variable domain, remainder taken from reference TRBV2 and TRBJ1-5, is EPEVTQTPSHQVTQMGQEVILRCVPISNHLYFYWYRQILGQKVEFLVSFYNNEISEKSEIFDDQFSVERPDGSNFTLKIRSTKLEDSAMYFCASPPVPGARGNQPQHFGDGTRLSIL.

This clone was seen ten or more times. The chain has TRBV5-1 and TRBJ2-5, with D possibly being TRBD1 (5 bases). CDR1 is SGHRS and CDR2 is YFSETQ in the germline V gene. The V end was cut by 0 bases, the J end by 2 bases, with 11 bases between. The CDR3 is 15 amino acids. The CDR3 coding sequence is TGCGCCAGCAGCTTGGCCCAGGGCAATCAAGAGACCCAGTACTTC. Its translation is CASSLAQGNQETQYF. Looking up the rest from reference TRBV5-1 and TRBJ2-5 gives the full variable domain: KAGVTQTPRYLIKTRGQQVTLSCSPISGHRSVSWYQQTPGQGLQFLFEYFSETQRNKGNFPGRFSGRQFSNSRSEMNVSTLELGDSALYLCASSLAQGNQETQYFGPGTRLLVL.

In its sample, this clone was seen many times. V is TRBV19 and J is TRBJ2-1; the D gene could be TRBD1 or TRBD2 (5 bases each). The CDR3 extends over 14 amino acids. Trimming left V 0 bases short and J 9 bases short, with 12 bases between. Germline V CDR1 and CDR2: LNHDA, SQIVND (reference sequence). This CDR3 reads CASSIDAGTGEQFF. The CDR3 DNA reads TGTGCCAGTAGTATAGATGCCGGGACCGGTGAGCAGTTCTTC.

This clone showed up many times. V and J are TRBV11-3 and TRBJ2-3; tentatively, D is TRBD1 (6 bases). Trimming shortened V by 5 bases and J by 4 bases, and 19 bases separated the two germline ends. This CDR3 is 16 amino acids long. Germline assignment: CDR1 SGHNT and CDR2 YENEEA. CDR3 bases: TGTGCCAGCAGCACGGCAGCAGGGGTCGGGGCAGATACGCAGTATTTT. This translates into CASSTAAGVGADTQYF.

This clone was detected ten times or more. The chain is built from TRBV19 and TRBJ2-1; TRBD2 matches at 9 bases. The CDR3 loop spans 15 amino acids. The trim removed 7 bases at V and 5 bases at J, leaving 9 bases unmatched. Germline V gene lookup returns CDR1 LNHDA and CDR2 SQIVND (reference sequence). CDR3 sequence: CASIGSAGGHNEQFF. DNA of the CDR3: TGTGCCAGTATTGGATCCGCGGGAGGGCACAATGAGCAGTTCTTC.

Ten or more counts support this clone. Written as DNA, the CDR3 is TGTGCCAGCAGCCCAAGCTCTGGAAACACCATATATTTT. Translating it yields CASSPSSGNTIYF. V usage is TRBV3-1 and J usage is TRBJ1-3; the D is unclear. The CDR3 has 13 residues. V lost 4 bases, J lost 0 bases, and 4 bases lay in between. CDR1 and CDR2 from the germline V gene are LGHDT and YNNKEL (reference sequence).

This clone turned up a few times. The DNA for the CDR3 is TGTGCCAGCAGCTTCCAAGCGGGACACAGGGGGGAGCAGTACTTC. Its protein product is CASSFQAGHRGEQYF. The rearrangement uses TRBV7-3 and TRBJ2-7; D might be TRBD1 (8 bases). With 3 bases removed from V and 7 bases from J, the gap between germline ends came to 19 bases. The length of the CDR3 is 15 residues. Germline V gives CDR1 SGHTA, CDR2 FQGTGA.

This clone occurred a few times. One end of the junction fails to match germline, which may point to a read error. This sequence joins TRBV6-4 and TRBJ1-5, with 8 bases identical to TRBD1. This CDR3 has 15 residues. Germline lookup yields CDR1 MRHNA and CDR2 SNTAGT. The CDR3 region is CASIERPQGDQPHHF. The CDR3 DNA follows: TGTGCCAGCATTGAACGTCCACAGGGGGATCAGCCCCATCATTTT.

Remarks on this clone: A much larger clone lies a single base off, so this may be a read error. This CDR3 is also generated by other DNA sequences in the sample. V and J are TRBV5-1 and TRBJ2-5, with 9 bases lining up with TRBD1. The CDR3 length is 16 residues. Germline V gene data show CDR1 as SGHRS and CDR2 as YFSETQ. The CDR3 DNA sequence: TGCACCAGCAGCTTGGATGGTACAGGGGGCGGGGAGACCCAGTACTTC. It translates to CTSSLDGTGGGETQYF.

Ten or more counts support this clone. The J gene is TRBJ2-7, the V gene TRBV6-2 or TRBV6-3, with 11 bases identical to TRBD1. Germline assignment: CDR1 MNHEY and CDR2 SVGEGT. The CDR3 spans 15 residues. V was pared by 0 bases and J by 7 bases, with 5 bases of the junction left unmatched. The CDR3 loop reads CASSYSDRGPREQYF. DNA for the CDR3: TGTGCCAGCAGTTACTCGGACAGGGGGCCTCGGGAGCAGTACTTC.